Each of the 22 T cell receptor beta chains below was sequenced from the same sample in a study of response to subunit inactivated influenza vaccine. Via MiXCR, TCRdb re-called the RT-PCR reads, giving one row per CDR3 protein. The sample holds a few hundred thousand distinct CDR3 sequences; about 11% are singletons and the top ten take approximately 9.9%. The same specimen was also included in a second study, on T cells expressing NK-cell markers. That source notes: 5'RACE template switching with UMIs produced the TCR beta cDNA.

The specimen comprised PBMCs from blood, sampled on the day of vaccination. The origin of the receptors is a man aged 50 to 59 who received an inactivated influenza vaccine.

The rearrangement uses TRBV27 and TRBJ2-7; the match to TRBD1 covers 7 bases. Germline assignment: CDR1 MNHEY and CDR2 SMNVEV (reference sequence). This CDR3 is built from 15 residues. After removal of 5 bases from V and 2 bases from J, the junction contained 9 bases not matched to a gene. The CDR3 reads CASSIRGLLAYEQYF. The CDR3 nucleotides are TGTGCCAGCAGTATCAGGGGGTTGTTGGCCTACGAGCAGTACTTC.

The J gene is TRBJ2-7, the V gene TRBV6-5, with 8 bases matching TRBD1. The CDR3 covers 14 residues. V lost 0 bases and J lost 6; bases outside the gene matches: 4. CDR1 and CDR2 from the germline V gene are MNHEY and SVGAGI. The CDR3 reads CASSYSNRGSEQYF. CDR3 sequence (DNA): TGTGCCAGCAGTTACTCGAACAGGGGGTCCGAGCAGTACTTC.

This clonotype showed up many times. This chain links TRBV4-1 with TRBJ2-7; D is tentatively TRBD1 or TRBD2 (5 bases each). Germline assignment: CDR1 MGHRA and CDR2 YSYEKL. The CDR3 spans 15 residues. V was cut by 4 bases and J by 5 bases, with 18 bases left in between. The CDR3 sequence: CASSRIQGPNDEQYF. The DNA of the CDR3 is TGCGCCAGCAGCCGTATCCAGGGACCAAACGACGAGCAGTACTTC.

V and J are TRBV28 and TRBJ2-1; D is undetermined. The CDR3 spans 16 residues. Germline V lookup: CDR1 MDHEN, CDR2 SYDVKM. V lost 3 bases to trimming and J lost 0 bases, with 12 bases between them. CDR3 sequence reads: CASSFPRSGSYNEQFF. CDR3 in DNA: TGTGCCAGCAGTTTCCCCAGGTCTGGCTCCTACAATGAGCAGTTCTTC.

In this sample, this clonotype turned up many times. This rearrangement joins TRBV28 to TRBJ1-4; D unresolved. Looked up from germline, CDR1 is MDHEN and CDR2 is SYDVKM. The CDR3 covers 16 residues. Trimming shortened V by 2 bases and J by 0 bases, and 10 bases separated the two germline ends. CDR3 DNA: TGTGCCAGCAGTTTAAACGGGCCCTCAACTAATGAAAAACTGTTTTTT. Protein product: CASSLNGPSTNEKLFF.

This clonotype was found many times. This sequence joins TRBV4-2 and TRBJ1-5, with TRBD1 matching 8 bases. In germline, CDR1 is LGHNA, CDR2 YNFKEQ. CDR3 length: 15 amino acids. V was clipped by 0 bases and J by 7 bases; unmatched bases: 5. CDR3 protein: CASSQEGQAEQPQHF. Here the CDR3 DNA reads TGTGCCAGCAGCCAAGAGGGACAGGCGGAGCAGCCCCAGCATTTT.

The DNA for the CDR3 is TGCAGTGCTTCCCAGCCCAGCGGTAGCACAGATACGCAGTATTTT. Its protein product is CSASQPSGSTDTQYF. The chain combines TRBV20-1 with TRBJ2-3; possible D gene TRBD2, 5 bases. V was clipped by 5 bases and J by 0 bases, with 15 bases between them. The CDR3 covers 15 residues. Per germline, CDR1 DFQATT and CDR2 SNEGSKA (reference sequence).

The J gene is TRBJ2-2, the V gene TRBV28; D might be TRBD1 (5 bases). Germline CDR1 is MDHEN and CDR2 is SYDVKM. CDR3 length equals 16 residues. Deletions cut 7 bases from V and 6 bases from J, with 21 bases between. CDR3 protein: CASISGQGGYSGELFF. The CDR3 region has the DNA TGTGCCAGCATCTCGGGCCAGGGCGGATATTCCGGGGAGCTGTTTTTT.

The sample holds a few counts of this clonotype. This sequence joins TRBV7-8 and TRBJ1-2, with D perhaps matching TRBD1 (5 bases). This CDR3 is 15 amino acids long. Trimming left V 1 base short and J 8 bases short, with 17 bases between. The germline CDR1 and CDR2 sequences are SGHVS and FQNEAQ. The CDR3 DNA is TGTGCCAGCAGCTTAGACCGGGACGGCCTGAGAGGCTACACCTTC. Translating it yields CASSLDRDGLRGYTF.

The rearrangement links TRBV15 to TRBJ2-5; a weak D match, TRBD2 (5 bases). The germline CDR1 and CDR2 sequences are LNHNV and YYDKDF (reference sequence). The CDR3 has 16 amino acids. V dropped 0 bases and J dropped 4 bases, with 15 bases sitting between them. The chain's CDR3 is CATSRDRGGRGETQYF. CDR3 nucleotide sequence: TGTGCCACCAGCAGAGATAGAGGAGGACGGGGAGAGACCCAGTACTTC.

Only a few counts were recorded for this clonotype. The rearrangement uses TRBV7-9 and TRBJ1-1; TRBD1 is a possible D gene (5 bases). CDR1 SEHNR and CDR2 FQNEAQ come from the germline V gene (reference sequence). V gave up 6 bases and J gave up 6 bases, with 11 bases separating them. There are 12 residues in the CDR3. This CDR3 reads CASRTTASEAFF. In DNA form, the CDR3 reads TGTGCCAGCAGAACGACAGCATCTGAAGCTTTCTTT.

The gene calls are TRBV28 and TRBJ2-2; 7 bases align to TRBD2. This CDR3 contains 15 residues. After removal of 4 bases from V and 5 bases from J, the junction contained 7 bases not matched to a gene. Looked up from germline, CDR1 is MDHEN and CDR2 is SYDVKM. The CDR3 protein is CASSSGEGRTGELFF. The DNA for the CDR3 is TGTGCCAGCAGTTCCGGGGAGGGGCGAACCGGGGAGCTGTTTTTT.

This sequence joins TRBV27 and TRBJ1-5, with D unclear. The V gene's germline CDR1 is MNHEY and CDR2 SMNVEV (reference sequence). The V gene lost 5 bases and the J gene lost 11 bases, with 13 bases spanning the gap. The CDR3 loop spans 12 amino acids. The CDR3 here is CASSPPGGAQHF. The CDR3 DNA sequence: TGTGCCAGCAGTCCCCCAGGTGGGGCCCAGCATTTT.

The chain links TRBV3-1 to TRBJ2-1; TRBD2 aligns across 9 bases. The ends lost 0 bases at V and 7 bases at J; junction bases unmatched: 10. CDR1 LGHDT and CDR2 YNNKEL come from the germline V gene (reference sequence). CDR3 length: 17 amino acids. The CDR3 spells CASSQDVLAGAGNEQFF. In nucleotides, the CDR3 is TGTGCCAGCAGCCAAGACGTATTAGCGGGGGCCGGTAATGAGCAGTTCTTC.

The V call is TRBV20-1, the J call TRBJ2-5; no clear D gene. Trimming pared 3 bases from V and 5 bases from J, leaving 10 bases between. The germline V gene encodes CDR1 DFQATT and CDR2 SNEGSKA (reference sequence). CDR3 length: 12 amino acids. The CDR3 coding sequence is TGCAGTGCTAGTTCTCCCCGGGAGACCCAGTACTTC. Encoded protein: CSASSPRETQYF.

This clonotype has only a few counts. The V and J genes are TRBV20-1 and TRBJ2-1; 7 bases are a match to TRBD2. The germline V gene encodes CDR1 DFQATT and CDR2 SNEGSKA (reference sequence). V was clipped by 1 base and J by 13 bases; unmatched bases: 13. The CDR3 is made up of 14 amino acids. The CDR3 DNA follows: TGCAGTGCTAGAGTAGGGACTACATTACCCGACCAGTTCTTC. This sequence encodes CSARVGTTLPDQFF.

This clonotype was seen only a few times. CDR3 amino acids: CAVRDIDYGYTF. CDR3 sequence (DNA): TGTGCCGTCAGGGATATCGACTATGGCTACACCTTC. The V and J genes are TRBV11-1 and TRBJ1-2, with D perhaps matching TRBD1 (5 bases). Trimming stripped 11 bases from V and 3 bases from J, with 13 bases between. From germline, CDR1 is SGHAT and CDR2 FQDESV (reference sequence). The CDR3 consists of 12 residues. The whole variable domain, filled in from reference TRBV11-1 and TRBJ1-2, reads EAEVAQSPRYKITEKSQAVAFWCDPISGHATLYWYRQILGQGPELLVQFQDESVVDDSQLPKDRFSAERLKGVDSTLKIQPAELGDSAMYLCAVRDIDYGYTFGSGTRLTVV.

The chain carries TRBV20-1 and TRBJ1-1, with 10 nucleotides matching TRBD1. Germline loops: CDR1 DFQATT, CDR2 SNEGSKA (reference sequence). The CDR3 runs to 13 residues. The V and J ends lost 6 bases and 3 bases, in that order; junction bases with no gene match: 4. The CDR3 nucleotides read TGCAGTGCCCGGACAGGGGGGGACACTGAAGCTTTCTTT. This gives the protein CSARTGGDTEAFF.

This chain links TRBV27 with TRBJ2-1, with 8 bases lining up with TRBD1. The CDR3 is 15 amino acids. Germline V gives CDR1 MNHEY, CDR2 SMNVEV (reference sequence). Trimming cost V 3 bases and J 7 bases; bases outside gene matches: 8. CDR3 residues: CASSLDRVKGNEQFF. The CDR3 DNA sequence: TGTGCCAGCAGTTTGGACAGGGTAAAGGGTAATGAGCAGTTCTTC.

This clonotype came up many times. This chain joins TRBV6-1 and TRBJ2-7, with D possibly TRBD1 on 5 matching bases. The V gene's germline CDR1 is MNHNS and CDR2 SASEGT. Trimming took 6 bases from V and 1 from J, leaving 16 bases between them. The CDR3 runs to 15 residues. CDR3 protein: CASSFDRDPSYEQYF. DNA for the CDR3: TGTGCCAGCAGCTTTGACAGAGACCCATCCTACGAGCAGTACTTC.

This clonotype was seen more than once but under ten times. The chain has TRBV11-1 and TRBJ2-1; D is uncertain. Trimming removed 2 bases from V and 2 bases from J, with 19 bases in between. The CDR3 runs to 18 residues. CDR1 is SGHAT and CDR2 is FQDESV in the germline V gene (reference sequence). CDR3 in amino acids: CASSLLPRGSGPYNEQFF. Written as DNA, the CDR3 is TGTGCCAGCAGCTTATTACCCCGAGGAAGTGGGCCCTACAATGAGCAGTTCTTC.

The chain has TRBV7-9 and TRBJ2-5; D is possibly TRBD2 (6 bases). Per germline, CDR1 SEHNR and CDR2 FQNEAQ (reference sequence). The CDR3 sequence is 13 residues long. Between the trimmed V and J ends, which lost 6 bases and 7 bases, there was a span of 15 bases. The CDR3 sequence is CASSSPGLGTQYF. CDR3 in DNA: TGTGCCAGCAGTTCTCCGGGACTGGGGACCCAGTACTTC.